Listed below are T cell receptor beta chains from one sample, sequenced in a study of shared T cell receptors in the human thymus. Sequenced by immunoSEQ multiplex PCR; TCRdb stores in-frame clones only, minus some. The sample comprises hundreds of thousands of clones, 88% of which are singletons, and over 0.008% rests with the top ten. The same data also contributed to another study, on human thymus T cells.

The sample was thymocytes. The receptors were gathered from a boy under three years old with a congenital heart defect. Both conserved end residues are part of each CDR3. D genes are given only for firm matches. The listing skips clone size in some rows; elsewhere it reads once, few, many or a size class.

d_call: TRBD1
j_call: TRBJ2-3
clone_size: .
v_call: TRBV7-8
cdr3_aa: CASSFTGGSYTQYF
cdr3_nt: TGTGCCAGCAGCTTTACAGGGGGTAGCTATACGCAGTATTTT

d_call: .
j_call: TRBJ2-7
clone_size: .
v_call: TRBV19
cdr3_aa: CASSSHLGTSYEQYF
cdr3_nt: TGTGCCAGTAGTTCACACCTCGGGACATCCTACGAGCAGTACTTC

d_call: TRBD2
j_call: TRBJ2-7
clone_size: once
v_call: TRBV9
cdr3_aa: CASSVSTLTGGGRVLHEQYF
cdr3_nt: TGTGCCAGCAGCGTGAGCACCCTCACGGGGGGCGGGAGGGTGCTGCACGAGCAGTACTTC

d_call: .
j_call: TRBJ2-4
clone_size: .
v_call: TRBV7-8
cdr3_aa: CASSNTLTGGRTVAKNIQYF
cdr3_nt: TGTGCCAGCAGCAATACCTTGACAGGTGGTAGAACAGTTGCCAAAAACATTCAGTACTTC

d_call: .
j_call: TRBJ2-7
clone_size: .
v_call: TRBV10-3
cdr3_aa: CAIRTKAPNYEQYF
cdr3_nt: TGTGCCATCAGGACAAAAGCCCCTAACTACGAGCAGTACTTC

d_call: .
j_call: TRBJ1-4
clone_size: few
v_call: TRBV4-1
cdr3_aa: CASSQKDRSNEKLFF
cdr3_nt: TGCGCCAGCAGCCAAAAGGACAGATCTAATGAAAAACTGTTTTTT

d_call: .
j_call: TRBJ1-2
clone_size: .
v_call: TRBV2
cdr3_aa: CASSGLDRDYGYTF
cdr3_nt: TGTGCCAGCAGTGGGTTGGACAGAGACTATGGCTACACCTTC

d_call: TRBD2
j_call: TRBJ2-7
clone_size: few
v_call: TRBV25-1
cdr3_aa: CASSEYKASGPYEQYF
cdr3_nt: TGTGCCAGCAGTGAATACAAGGCTAGCGGGCCCTACGAGCAGTACTTC

d_call: TRBD2
j_call: TRBJ2-7
clone_size: .
v_call: TRBV30
cdr3_aa: CAWSVASGPKGTYEQYF
cdr3_nt: TGTGCCTGGAGTGTAGCTAGCGGGCCTAAAGGCACCTACGAGCAGTACTTC

d_call: TRBD2
j_call: TRBJ2-7
clone_size: once
v_call: TRBV11-2
cdr3_aa: CASSSRTSGIPSEQYF
cdr3_nt: TGTGCCAGCAGCTCCAGGACTAGCGGGATCCCTTCCGAGCAGTACTTC

d_call: TRBD2
j_call: TRBJ2-7
clone_size: .
v_call: TRBV19
cdr3_aa: CASSVRWGLADTYEQYF
cdr3_nt: TGTGCCAGTAGTGTCCGATGGGGACTAGCGGATACCTACGAGCAGTACTTC

d_call: TRBD1
j_call: TRBJ2-7
clone_size: once
v_call: TRBV7-8
cdr3_aa: CASSLEGQVPYEQYF
cdr3_nt: TGTGCCAGCAGCTTGGAGGGACAGGTACCCTACGAGCAGTACTTC

d_call: .
j_call: TRBJ1-1
clone_size: .
v_call: TRBV10-3
cdr3_aa: CAIWGGRGTEAFF
cdr3_nt: TGTGCCATCTGGGGGGGGCGGGGAACTGAAGCTTTCTTT

d_call: .
j_call: TRBJ2-5
clone_size: .
v_call: TRBV5-4
cdr3_aa: CASSPNPSVAMGETQYF
cdr3_nt: TGTGCCAGCAGCCCCAATCCCTCCGTAGCGATGGGGGAGACCCAGTACTTC

d_call: TRBD1
j_call: TRBJ1-4
clone_size: .
v_call: TRBV4-3
cdr3_aa: CASSQIEGTDEKLFF
cdr3_nt: TGCGCCAGCAGCCAAATAGAGGGGACAGATGAAAAACTGTTTTTT

d_call: TRBD2
j_call: TRBJ2-1
clone_size: .
v_call: TRBV9
cdr3_aa: CASSVEQGETSGIYNEQFF
cdr3_nt: TGTGCCAGCAGCGTAGAACAGGGTGAGACTAGCGGGATTTACAATGAGCAGTTCTTC

d_call: .
j_call: TRBJ2-7
clone_size: .
v_call: TRBV28
cdr3_aa: CASSLFDRIGPYEQYF
cdr3_nt: TGTGCCAGCAGTTTATTTGACAGGATCGGGCCCTACGAGCAGTACTTC

d_call: TRBD1
j_call: TRBJ2-7
clone_size: .
v_call: TRBV19
cdr3_aa: CASSAGTGPFYSYEQYF
cdr3_nt: TGTGCCAGTAGTGCCGGGACAGGGCCCTTTTATTCCTACGAGCAGTACTTC

d_call: .
j_call: TRBJ1-3
clone_size: few
v_call: TRBV19
cdr3_aa: CATEARDDAGNTIYF
cdr3_nt: TGTGCCACCGAAGCCCGGGATGACGCTGGAAACACCATATATTTT

d_call: TRBD1
j_call: TRBJ2-7
clone_size: .
v_call: TRBV19
cdr3_aa: CASSMGQGPSYEQYF
cdr3_nt: TGTGCCAGTAGTATGGGACAGGGGCCCTCCTACGAGCAGTACTTC

d_call: TRBD2
j_call: TRBJ2-7
clone_size: .
v_call: TRBV15
cdr3_aa: CATQGLAGDCSF
cdr3_nt: TGTGCCACCCAGGGACTAGCGGGAGATTGTAGTTTC

d_call: TRBD1
j_call: TRBJ2-7
clone_size: .
v_call: TRBV9
cdr3_aa: CASSGDRGFYEQYF
cdr3_nt: TGTGCCAGCAGCGGAGACAGGGGTTTCTACGAGCAGTACTTC

d_call: TRBD1
j_call: TRBJ1-4
clone_size: .
v_call: TRBV9
cdr3_aa: CASSPDRVASGKLFF
cdr3_nt: TGTGCCAGCAGCCCCGACAGGGTAGCGTCCGGTAAACTGTTTTTT

d_call: .
j_call: TRBJ2-4
clone_size: .
v_call: TRBV5-1
cdr3_aa: CASSPSDRGNIQYF
cdr3_nt: TGCGCCAGCAGCCCTAGCGATCGCGGGAACATTCAGTACTTC

d_call: .
j_call: TRBJ2-5
clone_size: .
v_call: TRBV4-2
cdr3_aa: CASSPQTRLETQYF
cdr3_nt: TGTGCCAGCAGCCCCCAAACGAGGTTGGAGACCCAGTACTTC

d_call: TRBD2
j_call: TRBJ2-7
clone_size: .
v_call: TRBV27
cdr3_aa: CASPSGGDYEQYF
cdr3_nt: TGTGCCAGTCCTAGCGGGGGAGATTACGAGCAGTACTTC

d_call: .
j_call: TRBJ2-7
clone_size: .
v_call: TRBV20-1
cdr3_aa: CSARDLGARYF
cdr3_nt: TGCAGTGCTAGAGATCTGGGGGCTAGGTACTTC

d_call: .
j_call: TRBJ1-2
clone_size: .
v_call: TRBV29-1
cdr3_aa: CSDKQGSAGYTF
cdr3_nt: TGCAGCGATAAACAGGGTAGCGCTGGCTACACCTTC

d_call: TRBD2
j_call: TRBJ2-7
clone_size: few
v_call: TRBV10-3
cdr3_aa: CAISERTRAYEQYF
cdr3_nt: TGTGCCATCAGTGAGAGGACTAGGGCCTACGAGCAGTACTTC

d_call: TRBD1
j_call: TRBJ1-5
clone_size: .
v_call: TRBV27
cdr3_aa: CASSPFDRETQPQHF
cdr3_nt: TGTGCCAGCAGTCCATTTGACAGGGAAACTCAGCCCCAGCATTTT

d_call: TRBD2
j_call: TRBJ2-7
clone_size: .
v_call: TRBV5-1
cdr3_aa: CASSFGTGGSEEQYF
cdr3_nt: TGCGCCAGCAGCTTCGGGACGGGAGGGTCGGAGGAGCAGTACTTC

d_call: .
j_call: TRBJ1-5
clone_size: .
v_call: TRBV7-8
cdr3_aa: CASSLDRVQPQHF
cdr3_nt: TGTGCCAGCAGCTTAGACAGGGTTCAGCCCCAGCATTTT

d_call: .
j_call: TRBJ2-6
clone_size: .
v_call: TRBV7-2
cdr3_aa: CASTIQGSGANVLTF
cdr3_nt: TGTGCCAGCACAATACAGGGAAGTGGGGCCAACGTCCTGACTTTC

d_call: TRBD1
j_call: TRBJ2-1
clone_size: .
v_call: TRBV20-1
cdr3_aa: CSLSDRGEQFF
cdr3_nt: TGCAGTCTTTCCGACAGGGGTGAGCAGTTCTTC

d_call: TRBD2
j_call: TRBJ2-1
clone_size: .
v_call: TRBV11-2
cdr3_aa: CASSRMGVAGTYNEQFF
cdr3_nt: TGTGCCAGCAGCCGCATGGGGGTAGCGGGCACATACAATGAGCAGTTCTTC

d_call: .
j_call: TRBJ2-3
clone_size: few
v_call: TRBV25-1
cdr3_aa: CASSERAPEGTDTQYF
cdr3_nt: TGTGCCAGCAGTGAGCGGGCCCCCGAGGGCACAGATACGCAGTATTTT

d_call: .
j_call: TRBJ1-2
clone_size: once
v_call: TRBV6-5
cdr3_aa: CASSYGWGGGDGYTF
cdr3_nt: TGTGCCAGCAGTTACGGTTGGGGGGGCGGTGATGGCTACACCTTC

d_call: .
j_call: TRBJ2-1
clone_size: .
v_call: TRBV9
cdr3_aa: CASSAARGEGEQFF
cdr3_nt: TGTGCCAGCAGCGCCGCGAGGGGGGAGGGTGAGCAGTTCTTC

d_call: TRBD1
j_call: TRBJ2-2
clone_size: .
v_call: TRBV28
cdr3_aa: CASKDRLLAGELFF
cdr3_nt: TGTGCCAGCAAGGACAGGCTGCTAGCCGGGGAGCTGTTTTTT

d_call: TRBD1
j_call: TRBJ1-1
clone_size: .
v_call: TRBV6-4
cdr3_aa: CASSEIARDRPNTNTEAFF
cdr3_nt: TGTGCCAGCAGTGAAATTGCCCGGGACAGACCAAACACTAACACTGAAGCTTTCTTT

d_call: .
j_call: TRBJ1-2
clone_size: once
v_call: TRBV5-1
cdr3_aa: CASSLDGAFNYGYTF
cdr3_nt: TGCGCCAGCAGCTTGGATGGGGCATTTAACTATGGCTACACCTTC

d_call: TRBD2
j_call: TRBJ2-3
clone_size: .
v_call: TRBV4-3
cdr3_aa: CASSQDKREGADTQYF
cdr3_nt: TGCGCCAGCAGCCAAGATAAGCGGGAGGGCGCAGATACGCAGTATTTT